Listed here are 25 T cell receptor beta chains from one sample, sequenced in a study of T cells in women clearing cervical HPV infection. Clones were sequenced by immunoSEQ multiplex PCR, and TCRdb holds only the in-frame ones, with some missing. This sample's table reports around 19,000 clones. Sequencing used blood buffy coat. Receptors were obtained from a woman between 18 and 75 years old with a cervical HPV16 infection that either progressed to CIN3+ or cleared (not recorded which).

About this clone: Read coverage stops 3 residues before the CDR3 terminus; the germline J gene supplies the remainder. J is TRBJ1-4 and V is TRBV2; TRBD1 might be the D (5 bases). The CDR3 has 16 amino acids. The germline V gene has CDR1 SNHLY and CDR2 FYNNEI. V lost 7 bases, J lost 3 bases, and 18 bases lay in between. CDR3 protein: CASTWGLQGSNEKLFF. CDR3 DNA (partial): TGTGCCAGCACCTGGGGCCTGCAGGGTTCTAATGAAAAA. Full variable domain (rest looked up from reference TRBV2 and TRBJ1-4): EPEVTQTPSHQVTQMGQEVILRCVPISNHLYFYWYRQILGQKVEFLVSFYNNEISEKSEIFDDQFSVERPDGSNFTLKIRSTKLEDSAMYFCASTWGLQGSNEKLFFGSGTQLSVL.

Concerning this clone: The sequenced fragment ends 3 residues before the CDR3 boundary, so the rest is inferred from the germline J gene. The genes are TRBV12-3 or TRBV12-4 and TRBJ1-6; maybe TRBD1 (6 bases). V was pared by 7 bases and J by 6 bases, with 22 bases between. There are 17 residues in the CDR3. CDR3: CASTEAGGGGRNSPLHF. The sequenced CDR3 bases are TGTGCCAGCACCGAGGCCGGGGGGGGCGGGCGTAATTCACCC.

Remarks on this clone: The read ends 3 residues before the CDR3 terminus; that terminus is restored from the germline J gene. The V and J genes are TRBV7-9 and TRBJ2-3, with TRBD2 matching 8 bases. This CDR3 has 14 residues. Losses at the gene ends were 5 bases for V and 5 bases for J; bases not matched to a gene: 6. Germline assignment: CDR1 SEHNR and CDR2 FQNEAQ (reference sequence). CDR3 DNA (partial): TGTGCCAGCAGCCCGGGACTAGGAGGAGATACG. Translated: CASSPGLGGDT. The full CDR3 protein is CASSPGLGGDTQYF.

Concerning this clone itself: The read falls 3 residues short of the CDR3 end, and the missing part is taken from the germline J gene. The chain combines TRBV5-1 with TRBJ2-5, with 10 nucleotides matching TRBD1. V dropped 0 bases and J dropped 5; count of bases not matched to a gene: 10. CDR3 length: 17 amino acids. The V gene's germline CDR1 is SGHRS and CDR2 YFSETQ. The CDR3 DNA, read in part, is TGCGCCAGCAGCTTGGCGGCTAGACAGGGGGCTTGGGAGACC. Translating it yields CASSLAARQGAWET. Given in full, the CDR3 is CASSLAARQGAWETQYF.

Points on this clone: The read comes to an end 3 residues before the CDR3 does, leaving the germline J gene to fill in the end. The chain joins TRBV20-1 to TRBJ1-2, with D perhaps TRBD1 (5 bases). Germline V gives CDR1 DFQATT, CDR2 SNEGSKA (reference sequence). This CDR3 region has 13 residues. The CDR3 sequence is CSARDPGLKGYTF. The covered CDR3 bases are TGCAGTGCTAGAGACCCGGGACTAAAGGGC.

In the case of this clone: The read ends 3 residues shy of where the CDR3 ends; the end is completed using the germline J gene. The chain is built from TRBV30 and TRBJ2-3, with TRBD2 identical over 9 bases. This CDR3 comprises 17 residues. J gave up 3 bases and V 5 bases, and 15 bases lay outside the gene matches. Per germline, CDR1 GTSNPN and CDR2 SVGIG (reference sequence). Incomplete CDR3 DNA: TGTGCCTGGGGGGGACTAGGCGGGGGGGCTTTGACAGATACG. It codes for CAWGGLGGGALTDT. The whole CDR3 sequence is CAWGGLGGGALTDTQYF.

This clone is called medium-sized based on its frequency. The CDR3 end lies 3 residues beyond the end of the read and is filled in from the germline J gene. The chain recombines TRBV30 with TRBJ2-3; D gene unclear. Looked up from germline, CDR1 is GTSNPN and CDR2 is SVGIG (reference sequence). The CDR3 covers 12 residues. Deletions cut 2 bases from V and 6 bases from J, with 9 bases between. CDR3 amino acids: CAWSRAQDTQYF. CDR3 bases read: TGTGCCTGGAGTAGGGCCCAGGATACG.

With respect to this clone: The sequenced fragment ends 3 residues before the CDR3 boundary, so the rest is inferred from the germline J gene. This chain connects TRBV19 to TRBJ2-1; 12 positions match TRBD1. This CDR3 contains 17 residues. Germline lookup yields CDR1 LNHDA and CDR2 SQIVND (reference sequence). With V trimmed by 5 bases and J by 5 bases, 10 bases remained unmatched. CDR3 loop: CASSPRDRGRKDNEQFF. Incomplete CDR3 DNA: TGTGCCAGTAGTCCAAGGGACAGGGGGCGAAAGGACAATGAG.

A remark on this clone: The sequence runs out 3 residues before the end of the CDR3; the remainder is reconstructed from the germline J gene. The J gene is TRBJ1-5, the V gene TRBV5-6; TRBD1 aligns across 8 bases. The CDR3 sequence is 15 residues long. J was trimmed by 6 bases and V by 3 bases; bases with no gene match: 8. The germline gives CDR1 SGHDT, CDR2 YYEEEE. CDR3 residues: CASSSGQGKSQPQHF. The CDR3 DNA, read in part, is TGTGCCAGCAGCTCCGGACAGGGAAAGAGTCAGCCC. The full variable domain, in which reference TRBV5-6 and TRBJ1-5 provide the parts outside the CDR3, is DAGVTQSPTHLIKTRGQQVTLRCSPKSGHDTVSWYQQALGQGPQFIFQYYEEEERQRGNFPDRFSGHQFPNYSSELNVNALLLGDSALYLCASSSGQGKSQPQHFGDGTRLSIL.

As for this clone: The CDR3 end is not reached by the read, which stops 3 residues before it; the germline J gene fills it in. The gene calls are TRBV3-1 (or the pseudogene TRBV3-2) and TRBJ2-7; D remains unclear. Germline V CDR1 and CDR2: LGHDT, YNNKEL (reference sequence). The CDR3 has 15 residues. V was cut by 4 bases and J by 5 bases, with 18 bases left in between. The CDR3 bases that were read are TGTGCCAGCAGCCCTCTACCAATGAGTTTGGACGAG. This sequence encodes CASSPLPMSLDE. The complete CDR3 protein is CASSPLPMSLDEQYF.

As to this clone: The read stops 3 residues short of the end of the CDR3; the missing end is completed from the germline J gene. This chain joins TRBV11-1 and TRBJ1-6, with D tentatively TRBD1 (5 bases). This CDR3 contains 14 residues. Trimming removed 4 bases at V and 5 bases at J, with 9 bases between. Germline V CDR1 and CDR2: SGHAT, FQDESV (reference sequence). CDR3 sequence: CASSYGGNNSPLHF. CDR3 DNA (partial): TGTGCCAGCAGCTACGGGGGTAATAATTCACCC.

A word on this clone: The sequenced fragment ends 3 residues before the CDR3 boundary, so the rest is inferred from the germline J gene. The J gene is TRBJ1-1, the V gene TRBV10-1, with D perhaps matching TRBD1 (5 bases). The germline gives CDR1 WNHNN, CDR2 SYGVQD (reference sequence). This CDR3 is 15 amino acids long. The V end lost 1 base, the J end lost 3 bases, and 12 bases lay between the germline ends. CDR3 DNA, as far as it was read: TGCGCCAGCAGTGAGTTGGCGACGGGGGACACTGAA. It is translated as CASSELATGDTE. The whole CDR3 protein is CASSELATGDTEAFF.

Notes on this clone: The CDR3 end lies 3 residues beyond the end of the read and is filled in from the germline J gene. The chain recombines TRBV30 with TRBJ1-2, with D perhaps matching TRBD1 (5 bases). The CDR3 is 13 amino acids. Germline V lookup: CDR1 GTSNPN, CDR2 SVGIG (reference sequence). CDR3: CAWSVFSPGGYTF. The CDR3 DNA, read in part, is TGTGCCTGGAGTGTATTCTCCCCAGGGGGC.

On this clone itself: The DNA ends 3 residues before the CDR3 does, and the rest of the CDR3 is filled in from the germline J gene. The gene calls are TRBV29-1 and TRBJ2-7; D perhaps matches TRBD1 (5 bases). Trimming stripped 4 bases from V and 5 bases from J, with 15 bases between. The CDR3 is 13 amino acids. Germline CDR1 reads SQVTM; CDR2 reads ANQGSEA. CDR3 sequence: CSVGGARINEQYF. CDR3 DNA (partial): TGCAGCGTTGGGGGCGCGAGGATCAACGAG.

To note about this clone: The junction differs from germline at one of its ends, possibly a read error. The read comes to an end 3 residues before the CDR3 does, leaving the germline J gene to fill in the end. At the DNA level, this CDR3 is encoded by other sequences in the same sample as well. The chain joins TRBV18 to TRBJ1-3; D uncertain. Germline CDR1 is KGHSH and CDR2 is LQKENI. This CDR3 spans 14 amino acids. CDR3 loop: CASSPQGEVNTIYF. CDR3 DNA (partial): TGTGCCAGCTCACCACAGGGCGAAGTGAACACA. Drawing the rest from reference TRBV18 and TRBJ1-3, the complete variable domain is NAGVMQNPRHLVRRRGQEARLRCSPMKGHSHVYWYRQLPEEGLKFMVYLQKENIIDESGMPKERFSAEFPKEGPSILRIQQVVRGDSAAYFCASSPQGEVNTIYFGEGSWLTVV.

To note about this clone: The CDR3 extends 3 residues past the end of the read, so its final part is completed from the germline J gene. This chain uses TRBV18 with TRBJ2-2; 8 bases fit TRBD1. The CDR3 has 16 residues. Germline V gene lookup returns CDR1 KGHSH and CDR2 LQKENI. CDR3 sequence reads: CASSPQLQGGNEKLFF. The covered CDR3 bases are TGTGCCAGCTCACCACAACTACAGGGGGGTAATGAAAAG.

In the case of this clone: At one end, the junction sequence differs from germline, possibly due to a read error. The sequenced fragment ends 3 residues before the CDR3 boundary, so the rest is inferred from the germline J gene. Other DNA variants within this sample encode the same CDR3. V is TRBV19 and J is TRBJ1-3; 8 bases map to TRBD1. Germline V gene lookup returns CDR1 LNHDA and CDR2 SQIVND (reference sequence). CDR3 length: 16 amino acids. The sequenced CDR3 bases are TGTGCCAGTAGTATTCCCCAGGGGGCATCGGGAAACACG. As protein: CASSIPQGASGNT. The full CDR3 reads CASSIPQGASGNTIYF. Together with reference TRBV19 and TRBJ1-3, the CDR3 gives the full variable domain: DGGITQSPKYLFRKEGQNVTLSCEQNLNHDAMYWYRQDPGQGLRLIYYSQIVNDFQKGDIAEGYSVSREKKESFPLTVTSAQKNPTAFYLCASSIPQGASGNTIYFGEGSWLTVV.

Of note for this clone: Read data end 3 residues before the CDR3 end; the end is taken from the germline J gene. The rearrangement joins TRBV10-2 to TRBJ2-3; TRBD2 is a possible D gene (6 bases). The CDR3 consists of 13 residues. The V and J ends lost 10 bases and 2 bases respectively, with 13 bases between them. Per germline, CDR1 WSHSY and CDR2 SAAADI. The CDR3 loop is CATQTRATDTQYF. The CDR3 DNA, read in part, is TGCGCCACGCAGACTAGAGCCACAGATACG.

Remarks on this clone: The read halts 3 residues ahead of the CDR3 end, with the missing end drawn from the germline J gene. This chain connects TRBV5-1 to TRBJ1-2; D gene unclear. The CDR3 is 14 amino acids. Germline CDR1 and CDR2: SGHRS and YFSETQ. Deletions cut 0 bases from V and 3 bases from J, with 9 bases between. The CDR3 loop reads CASSLDVRYYGYTF. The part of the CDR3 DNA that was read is TGCGCCAGCAGCTTGGATGTGCGTTACTATGGC.

Partial CDR3 DNA: TGTGCCTGGAGTTTATCTAGCGGTTACAATGAG. Protein: CAWSLSSGYNE. The whole CDR3 protein reads CAWSLSSGYNEQFF. The chain recombines TRBV30 with TRBJ2-1, with TRBD2 identical over 7 bases. The CDR3 end falls 3 residues outside the read, so it is completed with the germline J gene. The CDR3 is made up of 14 amino acids. V shed 2 bases and J 4 bases; nucleotides not matched to a gene: 5. CDR1 GTSNPN and CDR2 SVGIG come from the germline V gene (reference sequence).

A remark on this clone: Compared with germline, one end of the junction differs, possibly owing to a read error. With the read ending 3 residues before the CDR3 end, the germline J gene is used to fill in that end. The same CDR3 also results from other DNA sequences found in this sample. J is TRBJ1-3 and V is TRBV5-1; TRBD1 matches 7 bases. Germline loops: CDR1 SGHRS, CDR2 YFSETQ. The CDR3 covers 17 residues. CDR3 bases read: TGCGCCAGCAGCACAACCGGGACAGCAAGCTCTGGAAACACA. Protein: CASSTTGTASSGNT. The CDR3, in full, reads CASSTTGTASSGNTIYF.

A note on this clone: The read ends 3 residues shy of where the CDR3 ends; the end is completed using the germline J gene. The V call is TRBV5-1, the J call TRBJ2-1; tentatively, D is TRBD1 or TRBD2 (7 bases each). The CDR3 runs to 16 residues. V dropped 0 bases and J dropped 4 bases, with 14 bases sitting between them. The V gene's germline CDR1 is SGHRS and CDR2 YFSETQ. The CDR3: CASSLVAGGGYNEQFF. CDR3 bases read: TGCGCCAGCAGCTTGGTGGCAGGGGGAGGGTACAATGAG.

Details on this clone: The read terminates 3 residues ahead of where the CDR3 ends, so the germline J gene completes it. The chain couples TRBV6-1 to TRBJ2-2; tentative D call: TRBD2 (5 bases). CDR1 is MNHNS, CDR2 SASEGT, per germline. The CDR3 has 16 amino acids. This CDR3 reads CASSEARGVGGEKLFF. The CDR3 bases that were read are TGTGCCAGCAGTGAGGCCCGGGGAGTGGGTGGCGAAAAG.

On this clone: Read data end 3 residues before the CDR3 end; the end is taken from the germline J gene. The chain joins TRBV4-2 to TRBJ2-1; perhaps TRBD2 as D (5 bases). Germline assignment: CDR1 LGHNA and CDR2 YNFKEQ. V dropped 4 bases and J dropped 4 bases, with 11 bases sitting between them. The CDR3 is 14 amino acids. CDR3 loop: CASSPPRRYNEQFF. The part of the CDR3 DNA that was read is TGTGCCAGCAGCCCACCTAGGAGGTACAATGAG.

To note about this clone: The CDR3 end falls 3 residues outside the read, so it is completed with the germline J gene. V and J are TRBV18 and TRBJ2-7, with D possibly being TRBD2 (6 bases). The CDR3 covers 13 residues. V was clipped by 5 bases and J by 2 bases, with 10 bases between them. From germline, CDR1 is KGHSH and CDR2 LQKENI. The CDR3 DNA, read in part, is TGTGCCAGCTCAGCGGGGCAGGCCTACGAG. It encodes CASSAGQAYE. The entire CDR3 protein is CASSAGQAYEQYF.